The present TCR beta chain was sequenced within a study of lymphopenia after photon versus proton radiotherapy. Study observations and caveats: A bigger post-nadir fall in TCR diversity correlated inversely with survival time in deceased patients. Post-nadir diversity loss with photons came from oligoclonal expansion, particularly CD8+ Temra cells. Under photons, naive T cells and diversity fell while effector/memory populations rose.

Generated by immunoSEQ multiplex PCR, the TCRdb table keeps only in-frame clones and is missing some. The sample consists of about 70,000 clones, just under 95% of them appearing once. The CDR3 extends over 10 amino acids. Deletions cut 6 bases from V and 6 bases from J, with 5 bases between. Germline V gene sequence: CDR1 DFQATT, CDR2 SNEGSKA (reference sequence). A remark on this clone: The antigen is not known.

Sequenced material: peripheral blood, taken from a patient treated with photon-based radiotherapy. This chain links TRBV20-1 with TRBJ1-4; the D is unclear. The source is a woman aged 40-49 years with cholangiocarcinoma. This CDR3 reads CSALDEKLFF. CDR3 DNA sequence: TGCAGTGCACTGGATGAAAAACTGTTTTTT.